The T cell receptor (beta chain) under discussion was sequenced for a study of T cells in Graves' hyperthyroidism and ophthalmopathy. In the study overall: At initial diagnosis, before any treatment had begun, peripheral blood was obtained.

Over 18 months, lack of ophthalmopathy progression marked Graves' hyperthyroidism as stable. The TCR beta CDR3 regions underwent amplification using RNA transcripts as the source. With the HTBI primer set, the TCR CDR3 went through a first round of RT-PCR. Via MiXCR, TCRdb re-called the multiplex PCR reads, giving one row per CDR3 protein. This table has 500,000 to 600,000 distinct CDR3 sequences, roughly a sixth appearing once. This clonotype was counted ten times or more. The germline V gene has CDR1 SGHNT and CDR2 YENEEA. V lost 0 bases and J lost 3, with 12 bases in between. The CDR3 loop spans 16 amino acids.

Sequenced: blood. The receptor's source is a woman between 18 and 30 years old with Graves' hyperthyroidism. The chain combines TRBV11-3 with TRBJ2-1; the D call may be TRBD1 or TRBD2 (5 bases each). CDR3 loop: CASSLDRGLDYNEQFF. The CDR3 nucleotides read TGTGCCAGCAGCTTAGATCGGGGCTTAGACTACAATGAGCAGTTCTTC.